This TCR beta chain originates from a study of blood T cell repertoires in COVID-19. The protocol was immunoSEQ multiplex PCR, while the TCRdb copy is restricted to in-frame clones and leaves out a portion. Counted here are tens of thousands of clones, approximately 90% occurring once; the ten biggest clones make up roughly 8.1%. The CDR3 covers 13 residues. V shed 5 bases and J shed 5 bases, with 16 bases lying between them. Germline values: CDR1 SQVTM, CDR2 ANQGSEA. The chain is built from TRBV29-1 and TRBJ2-7; D possibly corresponds to TRBD1 (6 bases). This receptor was obtained from a man younger than 40 with acute or convalescent COVID-19. Sample: peripheral blood. The CDR3 protein is CSVNGQKGHEQYF. The CDR3 DNA follows: TGCAGCGTTAATGGACAGAAAGGCCACGAGCAGTACTTC.